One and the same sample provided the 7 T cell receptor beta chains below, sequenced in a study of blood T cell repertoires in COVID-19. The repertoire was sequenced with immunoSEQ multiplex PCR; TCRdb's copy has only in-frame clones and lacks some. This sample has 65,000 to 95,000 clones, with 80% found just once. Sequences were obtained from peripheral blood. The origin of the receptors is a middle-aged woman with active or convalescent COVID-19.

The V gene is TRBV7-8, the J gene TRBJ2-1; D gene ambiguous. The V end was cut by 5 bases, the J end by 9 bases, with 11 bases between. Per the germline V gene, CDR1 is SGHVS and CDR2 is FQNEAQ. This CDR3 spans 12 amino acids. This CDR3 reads CASSRNTIEQFF. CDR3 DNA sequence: TGTGCCAGCAGCCGTAACACGATTGAGCAGTTCTTC.

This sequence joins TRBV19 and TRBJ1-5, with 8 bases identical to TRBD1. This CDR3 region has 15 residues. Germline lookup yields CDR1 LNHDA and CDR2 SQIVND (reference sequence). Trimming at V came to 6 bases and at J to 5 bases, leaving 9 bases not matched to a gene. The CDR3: CASRTGQGSYQPQHF. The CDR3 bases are TGTGCCAGTAGGACTGGACAGGGTTCATATCAGCCCCAGCATTTT. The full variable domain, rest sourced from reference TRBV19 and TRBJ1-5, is DGGITQSPKYLFRKEGQNVTLSCEQNLNHDAMYWYRQDPGQGLRLIYYSQIVNDFQKGDIAEGYSVSREKKESFPLTVTSAQKNPTAFYLCASRTGQGSYQPQHFGDGTRLSIL.

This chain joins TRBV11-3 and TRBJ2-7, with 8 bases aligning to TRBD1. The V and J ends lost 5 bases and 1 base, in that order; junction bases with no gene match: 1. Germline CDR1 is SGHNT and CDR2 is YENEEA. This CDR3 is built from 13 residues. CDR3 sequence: CASSHRGSYEQYF. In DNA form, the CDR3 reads TGTGCCAGCAGCCACAGGGGGTCCTACGAGCAGTACTTC.

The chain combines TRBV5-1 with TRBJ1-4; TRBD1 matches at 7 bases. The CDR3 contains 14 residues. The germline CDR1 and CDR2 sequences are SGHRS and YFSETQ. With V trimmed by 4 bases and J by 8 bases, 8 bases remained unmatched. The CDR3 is CASSMTGMGEKLFF. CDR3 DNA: TGCGCCAGCAGCATGACAGGGATGGGAGAAAAACTGTTTTTT. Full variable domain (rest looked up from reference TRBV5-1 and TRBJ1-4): KAGVTQTPRYLIKTRGQQVTLSCSPISGHRSVSWYQQTPGQGLQFLFEYFSETQRNKGNFPGRFSGRQFSNSRSEMNVSTLELGDSALYLCASSMTGMGEKLFFGSGTQLSVL.

The CDR3 region is CASSSSGTQYF. In DNA, the CDR3 is TGTGCCAGCTCTTCTTCCGGTACGCAGTATTTT. The chain links TRBV18 to TRBJ2-3; D unclear. The length of the CDR3 is 11 residues. The V end lost 6 bases, the J end lost 8 bases, and 9 bases lay between the germline ends. Germline CDR1 and CDR2: KGHSH and LQKENI. The full variable domain, completed using reference TRBV18 and TRBJ2-3, is NAGVMQNPRHLVRRRGQEARLRCSPMKGHSHVYWYRQLPEEGLKFMVYLQKENIIDESGMPKERFSAEFPKEGPSILRIQQVVRGDSAAYFCASSSSGTQYFGPGTRLTVL.

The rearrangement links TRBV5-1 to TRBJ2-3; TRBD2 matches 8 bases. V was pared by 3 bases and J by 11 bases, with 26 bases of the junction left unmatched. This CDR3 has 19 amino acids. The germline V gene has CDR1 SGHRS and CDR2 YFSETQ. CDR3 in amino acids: CASSSRARAGDVPQVEQYF. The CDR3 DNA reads TGCGCCAGCAGCTCCCGGGCTAGAGCGGGGGACGTGCCACAGGTCGAGCAGTATTTT.

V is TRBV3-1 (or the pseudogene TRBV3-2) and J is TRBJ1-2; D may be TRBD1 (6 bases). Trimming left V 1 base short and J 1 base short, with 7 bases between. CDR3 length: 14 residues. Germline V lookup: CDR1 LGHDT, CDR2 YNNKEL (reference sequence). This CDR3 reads CASSQGRGNYGYTF. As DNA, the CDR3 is TGTGCCAGCAGCCAAGGCAGGGGTAACTATGGCTACACCTTC.